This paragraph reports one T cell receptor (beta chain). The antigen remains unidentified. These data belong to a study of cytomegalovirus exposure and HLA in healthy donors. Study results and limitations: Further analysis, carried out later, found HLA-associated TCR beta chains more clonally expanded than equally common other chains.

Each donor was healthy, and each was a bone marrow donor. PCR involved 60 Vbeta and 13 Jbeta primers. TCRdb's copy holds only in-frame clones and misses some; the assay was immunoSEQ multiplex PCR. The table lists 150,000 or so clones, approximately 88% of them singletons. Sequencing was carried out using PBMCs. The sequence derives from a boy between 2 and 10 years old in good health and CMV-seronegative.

The CDR3 protein is CASSVAPTGDTQYF. Written as DNA, the CDR3 is TGTGCCAGCAGTGTTGCCCCCACAGGGGATACGCAGTATTTT. The chain employs TRBV6-1 and TRBJ2-3; possible D gene TRBD1, 6 bases. V was trimmed by 4 bases and J by 6 bases, leaving 14 bases between them. Germline V lookup: CDR1 MNHNS, CDR2 SASEGT. CDR3 length: 14 amino acids.